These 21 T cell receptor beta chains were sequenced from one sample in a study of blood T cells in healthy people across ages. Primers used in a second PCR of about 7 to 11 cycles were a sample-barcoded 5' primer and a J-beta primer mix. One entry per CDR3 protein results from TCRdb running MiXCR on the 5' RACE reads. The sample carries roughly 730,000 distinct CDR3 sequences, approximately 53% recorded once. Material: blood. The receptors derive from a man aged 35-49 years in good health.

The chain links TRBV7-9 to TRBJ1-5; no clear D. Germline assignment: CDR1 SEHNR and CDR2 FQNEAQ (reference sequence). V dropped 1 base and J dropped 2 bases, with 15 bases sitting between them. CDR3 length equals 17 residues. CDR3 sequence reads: CASSLGEGRMGNQPQHF. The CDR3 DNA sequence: TGTGCCAGCAGCTTAGGGGAGGGCAGAATGGGCAATCAGCCCCAGCATTTT.

This chain's CDR3 is CASRGTATNYGYTF. CDR3 DNA sequence: TGTGCCAGCAGAGGGACGGCGACTAACTATGGCTACACCTTC. V is TRBV27 and J is TRBJ1-2, with TRBD1 as a possible D gene (5 bases). CDR1 and CDR2 (germline): MNHEY, SMNVEV (reference sequence). Trimming cost V 6 bases and J 0 bases, with 11 bases left between them. The CDR3 spans 14 residues.

CDR3 in amino acids: CATRRRGQVPEGAFF. The CDR3 nucleotides are TGTGCCACCCGGAGGAGGGGTCAGGTCCCGGAGGGAGCTTTCTTT. V gene TRBV15 combines with J gene TRBJ1-1, with TRBD1 as a possible D gene (5 bases). V gave up 8 bases and J gave up 10 bases, with 26 bases separating them. Germline V gene lookup returns CDR1 LNHNV and CDR2 YYDKDF (reference sequence). CDR3 size: 15 residues.

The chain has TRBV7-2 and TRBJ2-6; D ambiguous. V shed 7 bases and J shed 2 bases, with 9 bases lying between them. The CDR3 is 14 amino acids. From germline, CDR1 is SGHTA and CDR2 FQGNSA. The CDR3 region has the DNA TGTGCCAGCACCCCCAGTACTGGGGCCAACGTCCTGACTTTC. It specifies CASTPSTGANVLTF.

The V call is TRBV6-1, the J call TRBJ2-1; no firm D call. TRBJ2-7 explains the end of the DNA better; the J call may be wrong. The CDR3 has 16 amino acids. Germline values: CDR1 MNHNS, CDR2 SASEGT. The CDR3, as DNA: TGTGCCAGCAGTGAAGAGCCCCCGAGCTCCTACAATGAGCAGTACTTC. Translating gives CASSEEPPSSYNEQYF.

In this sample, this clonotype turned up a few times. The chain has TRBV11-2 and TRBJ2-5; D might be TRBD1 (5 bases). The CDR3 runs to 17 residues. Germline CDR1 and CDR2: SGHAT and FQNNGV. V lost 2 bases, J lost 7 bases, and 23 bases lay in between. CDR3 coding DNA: TGTGCCAGCAGCTTATCGTTTCCTTTTCAGGGCGGCGCGACCCAGTACTTC. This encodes CASSLSFPFQGGATQYF.

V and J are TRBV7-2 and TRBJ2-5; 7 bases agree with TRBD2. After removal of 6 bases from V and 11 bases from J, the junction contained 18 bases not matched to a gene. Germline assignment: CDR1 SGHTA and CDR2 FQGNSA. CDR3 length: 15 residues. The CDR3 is CASRQGTTGIGEQYF. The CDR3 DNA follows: TGTGCCAGCAGACAAGGGACTACCGGCATAGGTGAGCAGTACTTC.

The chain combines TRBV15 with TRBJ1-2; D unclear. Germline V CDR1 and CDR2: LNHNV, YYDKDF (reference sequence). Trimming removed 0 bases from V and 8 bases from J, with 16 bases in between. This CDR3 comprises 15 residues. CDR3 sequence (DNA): TGTGCCACCAGCAGAGATCAGTTGGCGGGAGAAGGCTACACCTTC. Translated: CATSRDQLAGEGYTF.

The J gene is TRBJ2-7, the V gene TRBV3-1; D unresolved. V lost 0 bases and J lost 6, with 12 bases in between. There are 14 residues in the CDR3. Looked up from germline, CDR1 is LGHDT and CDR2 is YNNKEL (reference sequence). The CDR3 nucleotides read TGTGCCAGCAGCCAAGATTCATCAAGTCTCGAGCAGTACTTC. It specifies CASSQDSSSLEQYF.

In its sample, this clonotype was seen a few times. CDR3 protein: CASSFSRGRGDTEAFF. CDR3 in DNA: TGTGCCAGCAGCTTTAGTCGGGGCAGGGGGGACACTGAAGCTTTCTTT. This chain links TRBV11-2 with TRBJ1-1, with 7 bases matching TRBD1. The junction had 10 bases not matched to a gene; V was cut back by 3 bases and J by 3 bases. Germline V gene lookup returns CDR1 SGHAT and CDR2 FQNNGV. The length of the CDR3 is 16 residues. Supplemented by reference TRBV11-2 and TRBJ1-1, the full variable domain reads EAGVAQSPRYKIIEKRQSVAFWCNPISGHATLYWYQQILGQGPKLLIQFQNNGVVDDSQLPKDRFSAERLKGVDSTLKIQPAKLEDSAVYLCASSFSRGRGDTEAFFGQGTRLTVV.

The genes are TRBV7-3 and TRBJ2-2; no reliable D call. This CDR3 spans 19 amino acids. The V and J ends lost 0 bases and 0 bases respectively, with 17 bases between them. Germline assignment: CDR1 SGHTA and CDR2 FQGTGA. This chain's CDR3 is CASSLTAALRLANTGELFF. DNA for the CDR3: TGTGCCAGCAGCTTAACGGCGGCCCTCAGACTTGCGAACACCGGGGAGCTGTTTTTT. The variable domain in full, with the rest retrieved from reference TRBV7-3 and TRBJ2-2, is GAGVSQTPSNKVTEKGKYVELRCDPISGHTALYWYRQSLGQGPEFLIYFQGTGAADDSGLPNDRFFAVRPEGSVSTLKIQRTERGDSAVYLCASSLTAALRLANTGELFFGEGSRLTVL.

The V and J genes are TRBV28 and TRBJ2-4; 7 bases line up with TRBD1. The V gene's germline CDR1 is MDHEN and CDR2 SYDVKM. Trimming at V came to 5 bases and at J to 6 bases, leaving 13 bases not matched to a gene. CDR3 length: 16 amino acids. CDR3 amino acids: CASSPSPGQRLNIQYF. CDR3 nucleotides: TGTGCCAGCAGTCCATCACCGGGACAGAGATTAAACATTCAGTACTTC.

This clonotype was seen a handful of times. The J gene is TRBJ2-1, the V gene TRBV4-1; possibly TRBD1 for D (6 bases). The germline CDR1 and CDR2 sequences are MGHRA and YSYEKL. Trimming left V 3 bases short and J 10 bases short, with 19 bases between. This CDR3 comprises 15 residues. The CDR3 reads CASSHFSSRGPEQFF. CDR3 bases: TGCGCCAGCAGCCACTTCTCATCCAGGGGACCGGAGCAGTTCTTC.

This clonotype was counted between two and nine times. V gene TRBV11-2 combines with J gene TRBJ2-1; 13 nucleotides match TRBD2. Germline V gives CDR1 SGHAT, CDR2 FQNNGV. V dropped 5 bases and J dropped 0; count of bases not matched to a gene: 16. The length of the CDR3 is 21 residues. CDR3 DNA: TGTGCCAGCAGCCGGCCCCGACGGGGGACTAGCGGGAATAGCTCCTACAATGAGCAGTTCTTC. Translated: CASSRPRRGTSGNSSYNEQFF.

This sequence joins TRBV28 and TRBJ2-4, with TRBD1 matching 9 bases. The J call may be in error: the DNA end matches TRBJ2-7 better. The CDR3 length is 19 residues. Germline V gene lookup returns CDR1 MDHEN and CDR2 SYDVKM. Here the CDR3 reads CASSFQPGQGLVEPYEQYF. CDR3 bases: TGTGCCAGCAGTTTCCAACCGGGACAGGGTTTAGTTGAGCCCTACGAGCAGTACTTC.

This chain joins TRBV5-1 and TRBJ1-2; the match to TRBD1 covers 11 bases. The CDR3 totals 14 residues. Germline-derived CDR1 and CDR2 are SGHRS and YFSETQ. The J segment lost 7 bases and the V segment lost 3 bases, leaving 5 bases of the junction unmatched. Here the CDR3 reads CASSSGQGAPGYTF. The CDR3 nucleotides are TGCGCCAGCAGCTCCGGACAGGGGGCGCCTGGCTACACCTTC.

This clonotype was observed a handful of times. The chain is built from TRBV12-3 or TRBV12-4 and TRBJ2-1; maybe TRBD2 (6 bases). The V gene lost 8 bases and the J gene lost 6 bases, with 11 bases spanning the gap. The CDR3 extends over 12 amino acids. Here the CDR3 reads CASPGLGNEQFF. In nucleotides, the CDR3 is TGTGCCAGCCCGGGACTTGGCAATGAGCAGTTCTTC.

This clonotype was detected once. CDR3 protein: CASSRAPSRETQYF. CDR3 coding DNA: TGTGCCAGCAGTAGGGCCCCAAGTCGGGAGACCCAGTACTTC. The chain links TRBV27 to TRBJ2-4; D is unresolved. TRBJ2-5 matches the DNA end more closely, so the J call is doubtful. The CDR3 length is 14 residues. Germline V CDR1 and CDR2: MNHEY, SMNVEV (reference sequence).

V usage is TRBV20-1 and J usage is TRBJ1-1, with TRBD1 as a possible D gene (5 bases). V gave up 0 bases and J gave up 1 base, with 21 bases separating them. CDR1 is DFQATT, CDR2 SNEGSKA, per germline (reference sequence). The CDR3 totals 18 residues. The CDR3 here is CSAREGGTPGPSNTEAFF. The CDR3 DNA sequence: TGCAGTGCTAGAGAGGGGGGGACTCCCGGCCCCTCGAACACTGAAGCTTTCTTT.

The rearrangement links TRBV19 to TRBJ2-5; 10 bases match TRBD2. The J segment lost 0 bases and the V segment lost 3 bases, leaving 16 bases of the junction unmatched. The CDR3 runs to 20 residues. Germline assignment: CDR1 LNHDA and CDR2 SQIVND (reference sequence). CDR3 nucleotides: TGTGCCAGTAGTATGGGGCCGTGGCTAGCGGGAGAGGGGTACCAAGAGACCCAGTACTTC. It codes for CASSMGPWLAGEGYQETQYF.

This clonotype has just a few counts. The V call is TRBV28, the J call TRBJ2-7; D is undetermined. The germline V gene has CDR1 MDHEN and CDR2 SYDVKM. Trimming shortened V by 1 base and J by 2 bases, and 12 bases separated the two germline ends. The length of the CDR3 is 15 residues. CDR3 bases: TGTGCCAGCAGTTTATTCGCCCTAGGAACCTACGAGCAGTACTTC. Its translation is CASSLFALGTYEQYF.